What follows are 22 T cell receptor beta chains derived from one specimen sequenced in a study of Tregs in tolerant kidney transplant recipients. Method: immunoSEQ multiplex PCR; TCRdb's copy keeps in-frame clones and lacks some. The sample has tens of thousands of clones; 85% to 90% are singletons. Sequences were derived from CD4+ T cells from blood, sampled before the transplant. The receptors here all came from a human donor who received a combined kidney and bone marrow transplant.

This chain joins TRBV28 and TRBJ2-3, with 7 bases lining up with TRBD2. The V segment lost 4 bases and the J segment 0 bases; nucleotides outside the gene matches: 7. The CDR3 sequence is 16 residues long. Germline CDR1 and CDR2: MDHEN and SYDVKM. This chain's CDR3 is CASSWDYATSTDTQYF. CDR3 nucleotide sequence: TGTGCCAGCAGTTGGGACTACGCTACGAGCACAGATACGCAGTATTTT.

The chain carries TRBV6-6 and TRBJ2-7, with D possibly matching TRBD2 (5 bases). The CDR3 is 15 residues long. The germline gives CDR1 MNHNY, CDR2 SVGAGI (reference sequence). Deletions cut 6 bases from V and 2 bases from J, with 17 bases between. The CDR3 DNA is TGTGCCAGCAGCCCTCCGGGATCCGGAGCCTACGAGCAGTACTTC. Its translation: CASSPPGSGAYEQYF.

As DNA, the CDR3 is TGTGCCACGCGGGAGGCCGCTTGGGGCAATCAGCCCCAGCATTTT. This encodes CATREAAWGNQPQHF. J is TRBJ1-5 and V is TRBV6-5; D is ambiguous. The CDR3 has 15 residues. Trimming cost V 10 bases and J 2 bases, with 18 bases left between them. Germline V lookup: CDR1 MNHEY, CDR2 SVGAGI.

V gene TRBV6-5 combines with J gene TRBJ2-2, with D possibly TRBD2 on 6 matching bases. The CDR3 has 15 amino acids. Germline assignment: CDR1 MNHEY and CDR2 SVGAGI. V lost 10 bases and J 4 bases, leaving 19 bases between the germline ends. The CDR3 region is CATSGSGGGTGELFF. In DNA form, the CDR3 reads TGTGCCACCTCGGGTAGCGGTGGCGGCACCGGGGAGCTGTTTTTT.

The gene calls are TRBV5-1 and TRBJ1-4, with D possibly being TRBD1 (5 bases). V lost 0 bases and J lost 7, with 10 bases in between. The CDR3 runs 14 residues. Looked up from germline, CDR1 is SGHRS and CDR2 is YFSETQ. CDR3 in DNA: TGCGCCAGCAGCTTGGAAGGGGTGGGTGAAAAACTGTTTTTT. Its protein is CASSLEGVGEKLFF.

The CDR3 nucleotides read TGTGCCAGCACCCCGACTAGCGGGCCATACGAGCAGTACTTC. It translates to CASTPTSGPYEQYF. The chain links TRBV7-2 to TRBJ2-7; TRBD2 matches 10 bases. Germline loops: CDR1 SGHTA, CDR2 FQGNSA. The CDR3 is 14 amino acids. Unmatched junction bases numbered 7, after V lost 7 bases and J lost 4 bases.

The CDR3 sequence: CASSLSRGQGAGGPRNEQFF. The CDR3 coding sequence is TGCGCCAGCAGCTTGTCAAGAGGGCAGGGGGCGGGAGGGCCGCGCAATGAGCAGTTCTTC. The chain uses TRBV5-1 and TRBJ2-1; D is perhaps TRBD2 (9 bases). Trimming shortened V by 1 base and J by 6 bases, and 29 bases separated the two germline ends. This CDR3 has 20 residues. Germline-derived CDR1 and CDR2 are SGHRS and YFSETQ.

The chain has TRBV5-4 and TRBJ2-5; 10 nucleotides align to TRBD1. After removal of 4 bases from V and 2 bases from J, the junction contained 5 bases not matched to a gene. CDR1 and CDR2 from the germline V gene are SGHNT and YYREEE (reference sequence). This CDR3 spans 15 amino acids. The CDR3 region has the DNA TGTGCCAGCAGCCTGGGGGACAGGGGTCAAGAGACCCAGTACTTC. Translated, it gives CASSLGDRGQETQYF.

The chain has TRBV27 and TRBJ2-2; 16 nucleotides agree with TRBD2. Germline V gene lookup returns CDR1 MNHEY and CDR2 SMNVEV (reference sequence). The CDR3 runs to 17 residues. The V gene end was trimmed by 8 bases and the J gene end by 4 bases; junction bases not matched to a gene: 7. The chain's CDR3 is CASSGLAGGPGTGELFF. The CDR3 DNA is TGTGCCAGCTCGGGACTAGCGGGAGGGCCGGGCACCGGGGAGCTGTTTTTT.

The CDR3: CASSLLHGGPSNTQYF. The CDR3 DNA sequence: TGTGCCAGCAGCCTCCTCCACGGAGGGCCCTCAAATACGCAGTATTTT. This chain connects TRBV7-3 to TRBJ2-3; the D gene is possibly TRBD2 (6 bases). CDR3 size: 16 residues. Germline assignment: CDR1 SGHTA and CDR2 FQGTGA. Deletions cut 5 bases from V and 7 bases from J, with 22 bases between.

The chain recombines TRBV4-1 with TRBJ2-5, with D possibly TRBD2 on 5 matching bases. V lost 4 bases to trimming and J lost 2 bases, with 8 bases between them. Germline V gene lookup returns CDR1 MGHRA and CDR2 YSYEKL. This CDR3 is 13 amino acids long. CDR3 sequence reads: CASSLGGQETQYF. DNA for the CDR3: TGCGCCAGCAGCCTAGGCGGGCAAGAGACCCAGTACTTC.

The V gene is TRBV10-1, the J gene TRBJ2-1, with 8 nucleotides matching TRBD1. CDR1 and CDR2 (germline): WNHNN, SYGVQD (reference sequence). J gave up 6 bases and V 5 bases, and 3 bases lay outside the gene matches. The CDR3 has 13 amino acids. CDR3 amino acids: CASSRDRRNEQFF. The CDR3 DNA sequence: TGCGCCAGCAGTCGGGACAGGCGCAATGAGCAGTTCTTC.

This CDR3 reads CASSFSREWWYEQYF. CDR3 DNA sequence: TGCGCCAGCAGTTTTTCGCGGGAATGGTGGTACGAGCAGTACTTC. J is TRBJ2-7 and V is TRBV4-3; weak D call: TRBD2 (6 bases). Germline V gene sequence: CDR1 LGHNA, CDR2 YSLEER. The CDR3 consists of 15 residues. Trimming removed 6 bases at V and 4 bases at J, with 19 bases between.

This chain joins TRBV9 and TRBJ2-7; a possible D gene is TRBD2 (6 bases). CDR1 and CDR2 from the germline V gene are SGDLS and YYNGEE. Trimming left V 0 bases short and J 6 bases short, with 13 bases between. This CDR3 is built from 14 residues. The chain's CDR3 is CASSVDGSHLEQYF. The CDR3, as DNA: TGTGCCAGCAGCGTAGACGGGAGCCACCTCGAGCAGTACTTC.

CDR3 in DNA: TGTGCCAGTAGTGAACAGGGTTCGCGCTCTGGGGCCAACGTCCTGACTTTC. Translation: CASSEQGSRSGANVLTF. J is TRBJ2-6 and V is TRBV19; maybe TRBD1 (6 bases). The CDR3 is 17 residues long. The ends were cut back, 5 bases at V and 0 bases at J, with 14 bases in the middle. From germline, CDR1 is LNHDA and CDR2 SQIVND (reference sequence).

This clone has just a few counts. The junction and the germline gene differ at one end; a read error may be behind it. The chain is built from TRBV30 and TRBJ2-7; the D gene is possibly TRBD1 (5 bases). The CDR3 sequence is 12 residues long. Germline V CDR1 and CDR2: GTSNPN, SVGIG (reference sequence). CDR3 region: CAWSVPRGVSQF. The DNA of the CDR3 is TGTGCCTGGAGTGTTCCTAGGGGTGTGAGCCAATTC.

V and J are TRBV7-2 and TRBJ1-2, with 7 bases that match TRBD1. Looked up from germline, CDR1 is SGHTA and CDR2 is FQGNSA. The CDR3 totals 14 residues. J was trimmed by 8 bases and V by 5 bases; bases with no gene match: 11. CDR3 nucleotide sequence: TGTGCCAGCAGCGATTACAGGGGTTCGACGGGCTACACCTTC. It translates to CASSDYRGSTGYTF. Drawing the rest from reference TRBV7-2 and TRBJ1-2, the complete variable domain is GAGVSQSPSNKVTEKGKDVELRCDPISGHTALYWYRQSLGQGLEFLIYFQGNSAPDKSGLPSDRFSAERTGGSVSTLTIQRTQQEDSAVYLCASSDYRGSTGYTFGSGTRLTVV.

The chain links TRBV19 to TRBJ1-5; 8 nucleotides agree with TRBD1. The CDR3 is 14 residues long. Looked up from germline, CDR1 is LNHDA and CDR2 is SQIVND (reference sequence). V lost 5 bases, J lost 7 bases, and 7 bases stayed unmatched. The CDR3 sequence: CASSFTGGNQPQHF. The CDR3 DNA follows: TGTGCCAGTAGTTTTACAGGGGGAAACCAGCCCCAGCATTTT.

V gene TRBV11-2 combines with J gene TRBJ1-2; 9 positions agree with TRBD1. The CDR3 contains 15 residues. Trimming removed 4 bases from V and 8 bases from J; junction bases left unmatched: 11. CDR1 is SGHAT, CDR2 FQNNGV, per germline. In DNA form, the CDR3 reads TGTGCCAGCAGCTCGACCGGGACAGGGAGGAGCGGCTACACCTTC. It translates to CASSSTGTGRSGYTF.

The genes are TRBV2 and TRBJ1-1; 9 nucleotides line up with TRBD1. Germline values: CDR1 SNHLY, CDR2 FYNNEI. The CDR3 contains 13 residues. J lost 10 bases, V lost 1 base, and 4 bases had no gene match. CDR3 coding DNA: TGTGCCAGCAGTGAAGTGGGACAGGGTGTAGCTTTCTTT. Its translation is CASSEVGQGVAFF.

This clone was observed a handful of times. The chain carries TRBV29-1 and TRBJ2-2; no firm D call. V was cut by 4 bases and J by 5 bases, with 5 bases left in between. Germline V gene sequence: CDR1 SQVTM, CDR2 ANQGSEA. This CDR3 is 11 amino acids long. Here the CDR3 reads CSVVRTGELFF. The CDR3 bases are TGCAGCGTTGTTAGAACCGGGGAGCTGTTTTTT.

V gene TRBV11-2 combines with J gene TRBJ2-7; 8 bases match TRBD1. Germline assignment: CDR1 SGHAT and CDR2 FQNNGV. The length of the CDR3 is 17 residues. V was pared by 2 bases and J by 0 bases, with 9 bases of the junction left unmatched. CDR3 sequence: CASSLLARTGSSYEQYF. The CDR3 nucleotides are TGTGCCAGCAGCTTATTGGCCAGGACAGGGAGCTCCTACGAGCAGTACTTC.